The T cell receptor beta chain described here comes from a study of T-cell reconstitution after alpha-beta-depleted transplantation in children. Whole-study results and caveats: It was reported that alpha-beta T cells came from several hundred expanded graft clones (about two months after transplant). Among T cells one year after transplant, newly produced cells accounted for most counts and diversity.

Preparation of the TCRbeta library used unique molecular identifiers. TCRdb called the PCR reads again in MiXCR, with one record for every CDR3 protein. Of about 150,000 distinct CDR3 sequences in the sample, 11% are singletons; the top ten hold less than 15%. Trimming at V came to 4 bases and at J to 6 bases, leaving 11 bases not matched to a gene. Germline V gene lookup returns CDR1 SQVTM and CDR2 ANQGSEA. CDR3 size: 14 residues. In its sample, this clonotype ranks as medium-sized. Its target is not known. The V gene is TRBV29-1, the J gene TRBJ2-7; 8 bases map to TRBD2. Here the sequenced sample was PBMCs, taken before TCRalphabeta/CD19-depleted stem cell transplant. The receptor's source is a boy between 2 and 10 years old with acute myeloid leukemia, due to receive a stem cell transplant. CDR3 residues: CSVVTSGGVCEQYV. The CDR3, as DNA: TGCAGCGTTGTTACGTCGGGGGGGGTTTGCGAGCAGTACGTC.